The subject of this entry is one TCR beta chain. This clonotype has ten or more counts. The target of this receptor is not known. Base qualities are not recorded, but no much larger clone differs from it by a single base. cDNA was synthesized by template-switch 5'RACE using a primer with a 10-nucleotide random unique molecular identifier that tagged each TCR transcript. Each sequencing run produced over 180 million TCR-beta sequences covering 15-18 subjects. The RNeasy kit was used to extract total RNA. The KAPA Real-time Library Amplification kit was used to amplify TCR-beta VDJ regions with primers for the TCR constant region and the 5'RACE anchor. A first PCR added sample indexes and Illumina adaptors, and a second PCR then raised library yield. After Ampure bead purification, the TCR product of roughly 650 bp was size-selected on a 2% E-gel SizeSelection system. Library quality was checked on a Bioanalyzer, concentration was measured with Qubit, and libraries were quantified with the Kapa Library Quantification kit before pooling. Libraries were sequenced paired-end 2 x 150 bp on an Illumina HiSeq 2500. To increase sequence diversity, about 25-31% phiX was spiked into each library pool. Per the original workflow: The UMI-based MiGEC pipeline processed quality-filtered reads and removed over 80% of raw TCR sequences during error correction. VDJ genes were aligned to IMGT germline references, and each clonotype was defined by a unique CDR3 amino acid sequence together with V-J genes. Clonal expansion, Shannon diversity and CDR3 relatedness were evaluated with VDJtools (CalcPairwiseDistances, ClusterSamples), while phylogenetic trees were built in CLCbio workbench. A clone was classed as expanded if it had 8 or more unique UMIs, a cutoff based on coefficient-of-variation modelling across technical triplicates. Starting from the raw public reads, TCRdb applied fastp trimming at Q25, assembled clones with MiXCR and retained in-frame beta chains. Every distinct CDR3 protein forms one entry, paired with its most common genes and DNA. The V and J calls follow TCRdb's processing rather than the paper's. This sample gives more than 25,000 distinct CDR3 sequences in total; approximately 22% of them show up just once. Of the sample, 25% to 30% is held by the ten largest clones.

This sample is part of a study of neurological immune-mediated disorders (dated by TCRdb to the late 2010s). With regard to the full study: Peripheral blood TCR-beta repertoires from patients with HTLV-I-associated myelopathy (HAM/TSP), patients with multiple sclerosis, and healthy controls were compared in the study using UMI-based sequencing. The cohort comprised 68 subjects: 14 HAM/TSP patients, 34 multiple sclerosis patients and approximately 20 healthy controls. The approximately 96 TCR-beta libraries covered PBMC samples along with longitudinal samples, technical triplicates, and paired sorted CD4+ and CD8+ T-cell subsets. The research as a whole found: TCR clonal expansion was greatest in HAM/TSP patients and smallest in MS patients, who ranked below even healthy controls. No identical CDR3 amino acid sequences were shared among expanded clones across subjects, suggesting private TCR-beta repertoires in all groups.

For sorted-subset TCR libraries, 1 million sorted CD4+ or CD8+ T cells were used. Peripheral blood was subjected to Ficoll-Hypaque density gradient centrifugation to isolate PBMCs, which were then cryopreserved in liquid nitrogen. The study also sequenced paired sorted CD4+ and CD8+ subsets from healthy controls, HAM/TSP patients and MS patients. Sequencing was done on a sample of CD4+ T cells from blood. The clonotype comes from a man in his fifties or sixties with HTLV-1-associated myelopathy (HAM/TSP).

The nucleotides are TGTGCCAGCACCCGGGGGGATCCTAGCACAGATACGCAGTATTTT. Its amino acids are CASTRGDPSTDTQYF. In this chain, TRBV12-3 or TRBV12-4 is recombined with TRBJ2-3, and 7 bases in between align with TRBD2. V loses 7 bases at its end and J loses 0 bases; junction bases beyond the gene matches: 7. The CDR3, from cysteine to phenylalanine, totals 15 residues. The sequence is cut down to CDR3 DNA, 45 bases in frame from base 1.